The 12 T cell receptor beta chains given below trace back to one sample, sequenced in a study of T cell repertoires in cytomegalovirus infection. MiXCR was run by TCRdb on the reads, yielding one entry per CDR3 protein. Here the sample spans around 230,000 distinct CDR3 sequences, 35% to 40% being singletons. No antigens are known for them. The material was CD8+ T cells from cultured PBMCs, obtained from culture after CMV antigen stimulation. The receptors derive from a human donor in good health (CMV status not recorded). Some clones in this sample may be carry-over from other donors' samples.

The chain joins TRBV7-3 to TRBJ2-7; 10 bases are a match to TRBD2. The CDR3 is made up of 15 amino acids. CDR1 is SGHTA and CDR2 is FQGTGA in the germline V gene. V lost 5 bases and J lost 4; bases outside the gene matches: 8. The CDR3 here is CASSQGLAETYEQYF. Here the CDR3 DNA reads TGTGCCAGCAGCCAAGGACTAGCGGAGACATACGAGCAGTACTTC.

The chain employs TRBV11-2 and TRBJ2-1, with 9 bases aligning to TRBD1. CDR1 is SGHAT, CDR2 FQNNGV, per germline. V trimming: 4 bases; J trimming: 13 bases; junction bases outside the gene matches: 11. The CDR3 spans 14 residues. In nucleotides, the CDR3 is TGTGCCAGCAGCTCGGGACAGGGAGGCCCCCCACAGTTCTTC. Encoded protein: CASSSGQGGPPQFF.

This clonotype turned up a few times. This chain links TRBV5-1 with TRBJ2-5; 9 bases are a match to TRBD1. V lost 4 bases to trimming and J lost 4 bases; unmatched junction nucleotides: 8. Germline V gives CDR1 SGHRS, CDR2 YFSETQ. The CDR3 consists of 15 residues. The CDR3 is CASSQGQGMGETQYF. Here the CDR3 DNA reads TGCGCCAGCAGCCAAGGACAGGGGATGGGAGAGACCCAGTACTTC.

The chain recombines TRBV2 with TRBJ2-5; D remains unclear. CDR1 and CDR2 from the germline V gene are SNHLY and FYNNEI. Trimming pared 11 bases from V and 7 bases from J, leaving 11 bases between. CDR3 size: 10 residues. For the CDR3, the DNA is TGTGCCTGTTTGTTTGGGACCCAGTACTTC. Protein: CACLFGTQYF.

This clonotype was observed at least ten times. The rearrangement uses TRBV7-2 and TRBJ2-1, with a weak D call TRBD2 (6 bases). V was shortened by 6 bases and J by 1 base, with 16 bases between the two germline ends. In germline, CDR1 is SGHTA, CDR2 FQGNSA. The CDR3 loop spans 16 amino acids. The CDR3 loop is CASRRRDLFSYNEQFF. The CDR3 DNA sequence: TGTGCCAGCAGGAGGAGGGACCTTTTTTCCTACAATGAGCAGTTCTTC.

The chain uses TRBV12-3 or TRBV12-4 and TRBJ2-1; D gene ambiguous. This CDR3 has 11 amino acids. Trimming pared 6 bases from V and 6 bases from J, leaving 6 bases between. The CDR3 sequence: CASRGPNEQFF. DNA of the CDR3: TGTGCCAGCAGGGGCCCCAATGAGCAGTTCTTC.

The genes are TRBV5-4 and TRBJ2-2; 7 nucleotides agree with TRBD2. From germline, CDR1 is SGHNT and CDR2 YYREEE (reference sequence). This CDR3 comprises 19 residues. Unmatched junction bases numbered 14, after V lost 2 bases and J lost 1 base. CDR3: CASSLAPYFLAENTGELFF. CDR3 bases: TGTGCCAGCAGCTTAGCCCCTTACTTTCTAGCGGAGAACACCGGGGAGCTGTTTTTT.

The V and J genes are TRBV5-4 and TRBJ2-3; TRBD1 aligns across 7 bases. Trimming at V came to 4 bases and at J to 3 bases, leaving 8 bases not matched to a gene. The germline V gene encodes CDR1 SGHNT and CDR2 YYREEE (reference sequence). The CDR3 runs to 15 residues. The DNA for the CDR3 is TGTGCCAGCAGCCCTGGTGCAGGGGGAACAGATACGCAGTATTTT. Its protein product is CASSPGAGGTDTQYF.

The V gene is TRBV6-2 or TRBV6-3, the J gene TRBJ2-1, with 8 bases lining up with TRBD2. The CDR3 is 19 residues long. Losses at the gene ends were 5 bases for V and 0 bases for J; bases not matched to a gene: 15. Germline CDR1 is MNHEY and CDR2 is SVGEGT. DNA of the CDR3: TGTGCCAGCAGTGCGGGGGCCGGGGGGGCAGCCATCTCCTACAATGAGCAGTTCTTC. The encoded protein is CASSAGAGGAAISYNEQFF.

The chain is built from TRBV28 and TRBJ2-7; 8 bases align to TRBD1. This CDR3 region has 14 residues. V was clipped by 4 bases and J by 7 bases; unmatched bases: 9. Germline CDR1 MDHEN, CDR2 SYDVKM. CDR3 sequence reads: CASSSIRGPREQYF. In nucleotides, the CDR3 is TGTGCCAGCAGTTCAATCAGGGGGCCGAGGGAGCAGTACTTC.

V is TRBV27 and J is TRBJ1-2; 7 bases align to TRBD1. Germline CDR1 and CDR2: MNHEY and SMNVEV (reference sequence). The junction had 18 bases not matched to a gene; V was cut back by 4 bases and J by 4 bases. There are 18 residues in the CDR3. The CDR3 reads CASSSLGDRKGLSYGYTF. CDR3 in DNA: TGTGCCAGCAGTTCCTTGGGGGACAGAAAAGGCCTATCCTATGGCTACACCTTC.

The chain has TRBV13 and TRBJ2-1; tentatively, D is TRBD1 or TRBD2 (5 bases each). Trimming removed 5 bases at V and 9 bases at J, with 20 bases between. The CDR3 runs to 15 residues. The germline V gene encodes CDR1 PRHDT and CDR2 FYEKMQ (reference sequence). The CDR3 DNA sequence: TGTGCCAGCAGCCCCGGGACCAGTAAGCCTACTGAGCAGTTCTTC. This translates into CASSPGTSKPTEQFF.